This TCR beta chain was recorded in a study of human T cells and chemical hapten exposure. Many counts were recorded for this clonotype. The antigen is undetermined. Original handling: Sample TCR totals centred on a median of around 100,000, ranging about 20,000 to 750,000. TCRdb redid the calling of the RACE reads with MiXCR, one entry per CDR3 protein. The V and J calls come from TCRdb's annotation, not from the publication. The table has 75,000 to 95,000 distinct CDR3 sequences, roughly 12% seen once; the top ten hold 3.5%. The time point: patch test 1, 2 weeks after DPC sensitization. The treatment here: therapeutic diphenylcyclopropenone sensitization with weekly scalp DPC. Study conclusions and caveats: With regard to DPC sensitization, TCRs above 1 in 1000 frequency did not change. Counts of TCRs expanded at PT1 correlated positively with patch test score.

Germline V gene lookup returns CDR1 SGHTA and CDR2 FQGTGA. The CDR3 covers 17 residues. V lost 4 bases, J lost 4 bases, and 21 bases lay in between. The sample consisted of whole blood, taken in connection with sensitization to the hapten diphenylcyclopropenone (DPC). The rearrangement joins TRBV7-3 to TRBJ2-3; D tentatively fits TRBD1 or TRBD2 (6 bases each). The source is a woman aged 55-69 years with alopecia areata. Some clones in this sample may be carry-over from other donors' samples. DNA of the CDR3: TGTGCCAGCAGCTCCCCGTCTAGGGGGGATGGGTCAGATACGCAGTATTTT. Translation: CASSSPSRGDGSDTQYF.